This is a list of T cell receptor beta chains from one sample in a study of Ad26.COV2.S vaccination and SARS-CoV-2 variants. Sequencing was performed with immunoSEQ multiplex PCR; in TCRdb, only in-frame clones are kept and a portion is missing. Of approximately 280,000 clones listed, 70% to 90% are singletons. The starting material was peripheral blood, obtained in a trial of Ad26.COV2.S vaccine versus placebo. The origin of the receptors is a person between 18 and 59 years old who received the Ad26.COV2.S COVID-19 vaccine or a placebo. Each CDR3 is given with its conserved first and last residue. The D gene is left open where the match is weak. Some rows mark clone size as missing; the rest say once, few, many or name a class of expanded clone.

J | V | D | size | DNA | CDR3
TRBJ2-5 | TRBV7-2 | - | - | TGTGCCAGCAGCCCAGGGTCGGCTAGCTTTAGTCCTCAAGAGACCCAGTACTTC | CASSPGSASFSPQETQYF
TRBJ2-5 | TRBV19 | TRBD1 | - | TGTGCCAGTAGTCGACAACAGGGGGAGACCCAGTACTTC | CASSRQQGETQYF
TRBJ2-2 | TRBV4-1 | TRBD1 | once | TGCGCCAGCAGCATCGGACAGGGACGGACCGGGGAGCTGTTTTTT | CASSIGQGRTGELFF
TRBJ2-2 | TRBV7-6 | TRBD1 | - | TGTGCCAGCAGCTTAGCAACAGGGGGCTGGACCGGGGAGCTGTTTTTT | CASSLATGGWTGELFF
TRBJ2-3 | TRBV3-1/TRBV3-2 | - | - | TGTGCCAGCAGCCAAGCGGGAGCTGATACGCAGTATTTT | CASSQAGADTQYF
TRBJ2-7 | TRBV7-2 | - | - | TGTGCCAGCAGCTTAGCGTTTCAGTCAGGGCTGGGCGAGCAGTACTTC | CASSLAFQSGLGEQYF
TRBJ2-5 | TRBV2 | - | - | TGTGCCAGCAGGCGAGGTAAAGAGACCCAGTACTTC | CASRRGKETQYF
TRBJ1-1 | TRBV19 | - | - | TGTGCCAGTTGGCTGGGGGGGGCGGGTGAAGCTTTCTTT | CASWLGGAGEAFF
TRBJ1-2 | TRBV9 | TRBD1 | once | TGTGCCAGCAGCCCCCGGGACAGGGGAAGCGGCTACACCTTC | CASSPRDRGSGYTF
TRBJ2-5 | TRBV6-2/TRBV6-3 | - | - | TGTGCCAGCAGCCCGACAGAACTCCAAGAGACCCAGTACTTC | CASSPTELQETQYF
TRBJ1-5 | TRBV2 | - | - | TGTGCCAGCAGGCCGGCAGGGAGTCAGCCCCAGCATTTT | CASRPAGSQPQHF
TRBJ1-5 | TRBV7-2 | - | - | TGTGCCAGCAGCCCTTGGACTAGCAATCAGCCCCAGCATTTT | CASSPWTSNQPQHF
TRBJ2-1 | TRBV7-3 | TRBD2 | - | TGTGCCAGCAGCTCCGGACTAGCGGGGATCCAAGAGCAGTTCTTC | CASSSGLAGIQEQFF
TRBJ2-7 | TRBV19 | - | - | TGTGCCAGTAGTATAGCAGGGGATGCCTACGAGCAGTACTTC | CASSIAGDAYEQYF
TRBJ2-5 | TRBV19 | - | - | TGTGCCAGTAGTATAGATCTCAGGGAGACCCAGTACTTC | CASSIDLRETQYF
TRBJ2-5 | TRBV6-2/TRBV6-3 | - | - | TGTGCCAGCAGTAGACCTTTGATAGAGACCCAGTACTTC | CASSRPLIETQYF
TRBJ2-7 | TRBV4-3 | - | - | TGCGCCAGCAGCCAAGCCGCCCAGGGAACCTACGAGCAGTACTTC | CASSQAAQGTYEQYF
TRBJ2-7 | TRBV7-9 | - | few | TGTGCCAGCAGCTCCCGGGGAGGGGGCTCCTACGAGCAGTACTTC | CASSSRGGGSYEQYF
TRBJ1-1 | TRBV2 | - | - | TGTGCCAGCAGAAGGGGACGCCTCCTGGACACTGAAGCTTTCTTT | CASRRGRLLDTEAFF
TRBJ1-4 | TRBV11-2 | - | - | TGTGCCAGCAGCTTAGGGACTGAAAAACTGTTTTTT | CASSLGTEKLFF
TRBJ2-4 | TRBV6-1 | TRBD2 | - | TGTGCCAGCAGTGAATCGGCTAGCGGGAGAAACATTCAGTACTTC | CASSESASGRNIQYF
TRBJ2-1 | TRBV12-3/TRBV12-4 | - | - | TGTGCCACAACTCTCGGGTCGTACAATGAGCAGTTCTTC | CATTLGSYNEQFF
TRBJ1-1 | TRBV6-5 | - | few | TGTGCCAGCAGTTACGGACAGCCGGGGGTAGACGCTGAAGCTTTCTTT | CASSYGQPGVDAEAFF
TRBJ2-7 | TRBV19 | - | - | TGTGCCAGTAGTATAGGAGGGGCAAGGTCCTACGAGCAGTACTTC | CASSIGGARSYEQYF
TRBJ1-2 | TRBV3-1/TRBV3-2 | - | - | TGTGCCAGCAGCCCCCAGCCGGGTAACTATGGCTACACCTTC | CASSPQPGNYGYTF
TRBJ1-4 | TRBV28 | TRBD1 | - | TGTGCCAGCAGTTTAAGTGGACAGGGTAGGGAAAAACTGTTTTTT | CASSLSGQGREKLFF
TRBJ1-1 | TRBV10-2 | TRBD1 | - | TGCGCCAGCAGGCTTACAGGGGCCGGGAGTGAAGCTTTCTTT | CASRLTGAGSEAFF
TRBJ2-7 | TRBV7-8 | TRBD2 | few | TGTGCCAGCAGAGCATCTTCGGGCGGGAGCTTCGAGCAGTACTTC | CASRASSGGSFEQYF
TRBJ1-1 | TRBV6-2/TRBV6-3 | TRBD1 | - | TGTGCCAGCAGTGTAGACAGGGTTGCGGCTTTCTTT | CASSVDRVAAFF
TRBJ2-7 | TRBV6-1 | TRBD1 | - | TGTGCCAGCAGTGGACCGAGACAGGGCCTATCCTACGAGCAGTACTTC | CASSGPRQGLSYEQYF
TRBJ1-1 | TRBV6-6 | - | - | TGTGCCGCAAAGGGTCTTTTGAACACTGAAGCTTTCTTT | CAAKGLLNTEAFF
TRBJ1-1 | TRBV5-1 | - | - | TGCGCCAGCAGCTCCGGATCTATGAACACTGAAGCTTTCTTT | CASSSGSMNTEAFF
TRBJ2-2 | TRBV10-2 | - | few | TGCGCCAGCAGTGAACCTCGCCAGGGAGCCGCCGGGGAGCTGTTTTTT | CASSEPRQGAAGELFF
TRBJ2-5 | TRBV25-1 | TRBD2 | once | TGTGCCAGCCAGTCGGCGGGGGGGATGCTACAAGAGACCCAGTACTTC | CASQSAGGMLQETQYF
TRBJ1-2 | TRBV28 | TRBD1 | - | TGTGCCAGCAGCCCTACGCCCGGGATGGGCAGGGGGCAAGTCAACTATGGCTACACCTTC | CASSPTPGMGRGQVNYGYTF
TRBJ1-1 | TRBV15 | - | - | TGTGCCACCAGCAGAGATGTCCGGGCCGTGAGGGGTGAAGCTTTCTTT | CATSRDVRAVRGEAFF
TRBJ1-1 | TRBV4-2 | - | - | TGTGCCAGCAGCCAAAGGGGAGGACGGAACACTGAAGCTTTCTTT | CASSQRGGRNTEAFF
TRBJ1-1 | TRBV7-2 | TRBD1 | - | TGTGCCAGCAGAAGACAGGGAGAGACTGAAGCTTTCTTT | CASRRQGETEAFF
TRBJ2-7 | TRBV20-1 | - | - | TGCAGTGCTAGAGGGGGGTTTGAGCAGTACTTC | CSARGGFEQYF
TRBJ2-2 | TRBV2 | - | - | TGTGCCAGCAGTGAAAGGGGGAACACCGGGGAGCTGTTTTTT | CASSERGNTGELFF
TRBJ2-4 | TRBV5-1 | TRBD1 | - | TGCGCCAGCAGCTTGGGGACAGGGGGTAACATTCAGTACTTC | CASSLGTGGNIQYF
TRBJ2-7 | TRBV30 | TRBD1 | - | TGTGCCTGGAGGAGGCCGTGGCAGGGGGCGTATCACGAGCAGTACTTC | CAWRRPWQGAYHEQYF
TRBJ2-3 | TRBV5-4 | TRBD2 | - | TGTGCCAGCAGCTTGGCAGCGGGAGCGATCACAGATACGCAGTATTTT | CASSLAAGAITDTQYF
TRBJ2-5 | TRBV7-3 | - | - | TGTGCCAGCAGCTTAATTGGACAAAGCCAAGAGACCCAGTACTTC | CASSLIGQSQETQYF
TRBJ2-7 | TRBV6-5 | TRBD1 | - | TGTGCCAGCACCACGGGACAGGTACCCTACGAGCAGTACTTC | CASTTGQVPYEQYF
TRBJ1-1 | TRBV7-2 | - | once | TGTGCCAGCAGCATAGACAGGAACACTGAAGCTTTCTTT | CASSIDRNTEAFF
TRBJ2-1 | TRBV3-1/TRBV3-2 | - | - | TGTGCCAGCAGCCCCGCTAGCAGACATAATGAGCAGTTCTTC | CASSPASRHNEQFF
TRBJ1-2 | TRBV6-5 | TRBD1 | - | TGTGCCAGCAGACCCCGGGACAGGGCTATTGAGGGCTACACCTTC | CASRPRDRAIEGYTF
TRBJ1-6 | TRBV6-5 | TRBD1 | - | TGTGCCAGCAGCAGGGACAGTAATTCACCCCTCCACTTT | CASSRDSNSPLHF
TRBJ2-3 | TRBV5-6 | - | - | TGTGCCAGCAGCTTACTGGGGAGCACAGATACGCAGTATTTT | CASSLLGSTDTQYF
TRBJ2-3 | TRBV7-3 | TRBD2 | - | TGTGCCAGCAGCCAACTAGCGAGCACAGATACGCAGTATTTT | CASSQLASTDTQYF
TRBJ1-4 | TRBV29-1 | - | - | TGCAGCGTAACTTCAGGGGTGCAGGAAAAACTGTTTTTT | CSVTSGVQEKLFF
TRBJ2-5 | TRBV2 | - | - | TGTGCCAGCAGTGATGGTTCCTCATTTAACAAAGAGACCCAGTACTTC | CASSDGSSFNKETQYF
TRBJ2-3 | TRBV19 | - | - | TGTGCCAGTAGTATTGGAGGCCCACGCACAGATACGCAGTATTTT | CASSIGGPRTDTQYF
TRBJ1-2 | TRBV6-6 | - | - | TGTGCCAGCAGTTACTCAGCCGGTCTTAACTATGGCTACACCTTC | CASSYSAGLNYGYTF